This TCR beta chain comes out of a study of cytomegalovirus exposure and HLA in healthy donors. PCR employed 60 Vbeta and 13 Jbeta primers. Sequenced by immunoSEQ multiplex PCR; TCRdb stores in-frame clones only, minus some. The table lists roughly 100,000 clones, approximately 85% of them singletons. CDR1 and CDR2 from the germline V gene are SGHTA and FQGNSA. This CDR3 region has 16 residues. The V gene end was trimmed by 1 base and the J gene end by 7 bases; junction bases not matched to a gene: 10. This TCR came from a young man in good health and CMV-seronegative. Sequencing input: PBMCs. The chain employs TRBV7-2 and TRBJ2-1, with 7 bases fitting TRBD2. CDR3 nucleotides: TGTGCCAGCAGCTTAGTAGCTAGCGGAAGAGGTAATGAGCAGTTCTTC. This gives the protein CASSLVASGRGNEQFF.